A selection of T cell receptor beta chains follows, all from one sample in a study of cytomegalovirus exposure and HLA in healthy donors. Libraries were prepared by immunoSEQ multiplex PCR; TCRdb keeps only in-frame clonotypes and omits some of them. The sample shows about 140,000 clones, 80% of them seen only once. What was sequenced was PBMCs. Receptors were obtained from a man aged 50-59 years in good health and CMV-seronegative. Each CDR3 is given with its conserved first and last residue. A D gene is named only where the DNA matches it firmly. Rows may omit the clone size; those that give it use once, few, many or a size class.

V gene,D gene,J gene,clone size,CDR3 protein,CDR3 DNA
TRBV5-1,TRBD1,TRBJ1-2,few,CASSLGQGETSF,TGCGCCAGCAGCTTGGGACAGGGGGAAACCTCCTTC
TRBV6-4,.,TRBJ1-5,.,CASSETGRANQPQHF,TGTGCCAGCAGTGAGACAGGAAGGGCAAATCAGCCCCAGCATTTT
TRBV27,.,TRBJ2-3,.,CASSLSSGSIFSSTDTQYF,TGTGCCAGCAGTTTAAGCTCAGGTTCGATTTTCTCTAGCACAGATACGCAGTATTTT
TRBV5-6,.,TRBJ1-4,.,CASSFSATNEKLFF,TGTGCCAGCAGCTTCTCAGCAACTAATGAAAAACTGTTTTTT
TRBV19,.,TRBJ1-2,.,CASTSTQGGGFNYGYTF,TGTGCCAGTACCTCAACCCAAGGGGGGGGATTTAACTATGGCTACACCTTC
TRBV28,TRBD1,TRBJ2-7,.,CASRGSGTGAFEQYF,TGTGCCAGCAGGGGTTCCGGGACAGGGGCCTTCGAGCAGTACTTC
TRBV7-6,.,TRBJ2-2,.,CASSPLQANTGELFF,TGTGCCAGCAGCCCACTCCAGGCGAACACCGGGGAGCTGTTTTTT
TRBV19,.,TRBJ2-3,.,CASRGSRGNTDTQYF,TGTGCCAGCAGGGGATCGCGGGGGAACACAGATACGCAGTATTTT
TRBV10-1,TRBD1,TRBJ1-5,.,CASRLQGYFCQPQHF,TGCGCCAGCAGGCTACAGGGGTATTTTTGTCAGCCCCAGCATTTT
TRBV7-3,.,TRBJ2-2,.,CASSSVRVSEGGELFF,TGTGCCAGCAGTTCCGTTAGGGTGTCCGAGGGCGGGGAGCTGTTTTTT
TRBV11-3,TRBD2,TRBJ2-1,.,CASSLGGTSGRRMNEQFF,TGTGCCAGCAGCTTAGGAGGGACTAGCGGGAGACGGATGAATGAGCAGTTCTTC
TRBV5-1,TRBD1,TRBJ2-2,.,CASSLATGGVGTGELFF,TGCGCCAGCAGCTTAGCAACAGGGGGCGTGGGCACCGGGGAGCTGTTTTTT
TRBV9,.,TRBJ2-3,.,CASSVGRERDTQYF,TGTGCCAGCAGCGTAGGCAGGGAACGAGATACGCAGTATTTT
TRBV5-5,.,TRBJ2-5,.,CASSLGRQETQYF,TGTGCCAGCAGCTTGGGTCGGCAAGAGACCCAGTACTTC
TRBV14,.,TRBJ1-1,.,CASSPLAEAFF,TGTGCCAGCAGCCCCCTCGCTGAAGCTTTCTTT
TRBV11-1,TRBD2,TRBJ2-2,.,CASSSGGAPDTGELFF,TGTGCCAGCAGCTCCGGGGGGGCGCCGGACACCGGGGAGCTGTTTTTT
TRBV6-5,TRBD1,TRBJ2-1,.,CASSPGQGTEQFF,TGTGCCAGCAGCCCGGGACAGGGAACTGAGCAGTTCTTC
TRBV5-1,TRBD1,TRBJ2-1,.,CASQPPGQGINEQFF,TGCGCCAGCCAACCGCCGGGACAGGGCATCAATGAGCAGTTCTTC
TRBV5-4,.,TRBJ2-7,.,CASSPGLLAESYEQYF,TGTGCCAGCAGCCCCGGCCTATTAGCGGAGTCCTACGAGCAGTACTTC
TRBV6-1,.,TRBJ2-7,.,CASSPDTSREQYF,TGTGCCAGCAGCCCTGACACCTCTCGAGAGCAGTACTTC
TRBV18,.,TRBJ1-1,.,CASSPPGLPGNTEAFF,TGTGCCAGCTCACCACCGGGACTCCCTGGAAACACTGAAGCTTTCTTT
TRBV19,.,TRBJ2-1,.,CASRTQGNEQFF,TGTGCCAGTAGGACCCAGGGGAATGAGCAGTTCTTC
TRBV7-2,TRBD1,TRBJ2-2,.,CASNLGQGGSGELFF,TGTGCCAGCAATCTCGGACAGGGAGGATCCGGGGAGCTGTTTTTT
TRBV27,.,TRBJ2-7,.,CASSLTGRHPYEQYF,TGTGCCAGCAGTTTAACAGGACGCCATCCCTACGAGCAGTACTTC
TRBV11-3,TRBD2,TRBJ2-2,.,CASSSGLAGGKNTGELFF,TGTGCCAGCAGCTCAGGACTAGCGGGAGGAAAGAACACCGGGGAGCTGTTTTTT
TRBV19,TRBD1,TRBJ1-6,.,CASSALDRGFSNSPLHF,TGTGCCAGTAGTGCGTTGGACAGGGGGTTCTCTAATTCACCCCTCCACTTT
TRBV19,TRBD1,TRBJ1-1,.,CASTPRQGTEAFF,TGTGCCAGTACCCCCCGACAGGGCACTGAAGCTTTCTTT
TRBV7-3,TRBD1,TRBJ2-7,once,CASSLTEGQVPYEQYF,TGTGCCAGCAGCTTAACCGAGGGACAGGTACCCTACGAGCAGTACTTC